This paragraph reports one T cell receptor (beta chain). The entry originates in a study of cytomegalovirus exposure and HLA in healthy donors. The study ran its PCR with 60 Vbeta and 13 Jbeta primers. The assay was immunoSEQ multiplex PCR, and TCRdb's table has in-frame clones only and misses some. The sample carries more than 60,000 clones, about 79% recorded once. Per the germline V gene, CDR1 is SGDLS and CDR2 is YYNGEE. Between the trimmed V and J ends, which lost 4 bases and 6 bases, there was a span of 20 bases. This CDR3 has 16 amino acids. The sequence was collected from a man between 65 and 85 years old in good health and CMV-seropositive. The specimen sequenced was PBMCs. The rearrangement joins TRBV9 to TRBJ2-4, with a tentative D call TRBD2 (5 bases). The DNA for the CDR3 is TGTGCCAGCAGCCCAACGGCGGGCCCCCCGGGAAACATTCAGTACTTC. The encoded protein is CASSPTAGPPGNIQYF.